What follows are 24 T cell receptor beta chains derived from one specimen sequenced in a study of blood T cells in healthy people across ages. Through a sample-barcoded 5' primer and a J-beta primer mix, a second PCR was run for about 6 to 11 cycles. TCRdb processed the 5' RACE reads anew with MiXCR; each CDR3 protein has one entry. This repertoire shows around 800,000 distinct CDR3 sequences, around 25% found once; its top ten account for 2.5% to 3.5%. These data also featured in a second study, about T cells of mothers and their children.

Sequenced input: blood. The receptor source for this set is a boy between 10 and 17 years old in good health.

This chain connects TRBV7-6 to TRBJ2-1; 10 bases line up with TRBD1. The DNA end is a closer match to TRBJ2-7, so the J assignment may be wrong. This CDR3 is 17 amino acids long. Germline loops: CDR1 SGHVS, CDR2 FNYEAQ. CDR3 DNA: TGTGCCAGCAGCATAGAGACAGGGGGCCTTCTTCCCTACGAGCAGTACTTC. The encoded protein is CASSIETGGLLPYEQYF.

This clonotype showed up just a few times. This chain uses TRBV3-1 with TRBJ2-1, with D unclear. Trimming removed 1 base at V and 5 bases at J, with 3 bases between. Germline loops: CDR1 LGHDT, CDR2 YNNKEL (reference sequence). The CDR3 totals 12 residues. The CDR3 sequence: CASSQVHNEQFF. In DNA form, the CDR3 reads TGTGCCAGCAGCCAAGTGCACAATGAGCAGTTCTTC.

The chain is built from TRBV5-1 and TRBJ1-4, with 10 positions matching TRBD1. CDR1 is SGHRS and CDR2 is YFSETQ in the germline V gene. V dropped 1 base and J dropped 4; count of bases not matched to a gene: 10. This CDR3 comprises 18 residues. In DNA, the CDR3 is TGCGCCAGCAGCTTGAGTAGGCCGGGACAGGGGATTAATGAAAAACTGTTTTTT. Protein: CASSLSRPGQGINEKLFF.

The CDR3 is CASARGRDEQYF. CDR3 DNA: TGTGCTAGTGCCCGCGGAAGGGACGAGCAGTACTTC. V usage is TRBV12-5 and J usage is TRBJ2-7, with D hard to call. The CDR3 runs 12 residues. Germline V gene data show CDR1 as LGHNT and CDR2 as FRNRAP. Trimming shortened V by 7 bases and J by 5 bases, and 12 bases separated the two germline ends.

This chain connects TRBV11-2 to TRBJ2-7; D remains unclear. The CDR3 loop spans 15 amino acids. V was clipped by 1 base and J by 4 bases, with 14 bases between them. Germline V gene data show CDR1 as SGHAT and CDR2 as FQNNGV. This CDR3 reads CASSLGDTFLYEQYF. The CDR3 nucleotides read TGTGCCAGCAGCTTAGGAGACACATTCCTGTACGAGCAGTACTTC. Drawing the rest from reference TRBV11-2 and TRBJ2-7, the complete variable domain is EAGVAQSPRYKIIEKRQSVAFWCNPISGHATLYWYQQILGQGPKLLIQFQNNGVVDDSQLPKDRFSAERLKGVDSTLKIQPAKLEDSAVYLCASSLGDTFLYEQYFGPGTRLTVT.

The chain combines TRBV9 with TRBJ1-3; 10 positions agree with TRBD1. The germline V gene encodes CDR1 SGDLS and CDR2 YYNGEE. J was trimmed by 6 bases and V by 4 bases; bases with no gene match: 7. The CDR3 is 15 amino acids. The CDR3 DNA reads TGTGCCAGCAGCCCTGAGACAGGGGGCGAAAACACCATATATTTT. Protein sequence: CASSPETGGENTIYF.

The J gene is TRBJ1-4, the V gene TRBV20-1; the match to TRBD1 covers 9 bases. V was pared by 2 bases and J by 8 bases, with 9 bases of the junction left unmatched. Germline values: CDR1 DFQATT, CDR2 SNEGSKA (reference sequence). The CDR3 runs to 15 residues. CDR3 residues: CSARSPGQGSEKLFF. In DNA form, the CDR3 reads TGCAGTGCTAGATCTCCGGGACAGGGAAGCGAAAAACTGTTTTTT.

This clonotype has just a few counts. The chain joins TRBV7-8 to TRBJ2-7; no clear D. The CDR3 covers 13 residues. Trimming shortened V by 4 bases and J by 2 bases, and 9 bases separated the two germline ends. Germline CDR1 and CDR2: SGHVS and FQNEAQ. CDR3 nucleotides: TGTGCCAGCAGCTACCGACAAACCTACGAGCAGTACTTC. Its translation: CASSYRQTYEQYF.

CDR3 nucleotides: TGTGCCAGCAGTCCGGGGGGACGGATTGGGCAGGAGCAGTACTTC. This gives the protein CASSPGGRIGQEQYF. J is TRBJ2-1 and V is TRBV3-1, with 7 positions matching TRBD2. The DNA matches TRBJ2-7 better at its end, which makes the J call doubtful. CDR1 and CDR2 (germline): LGHDT, YNNKEL (reference sequence). The CDR3 covers 15 residues.

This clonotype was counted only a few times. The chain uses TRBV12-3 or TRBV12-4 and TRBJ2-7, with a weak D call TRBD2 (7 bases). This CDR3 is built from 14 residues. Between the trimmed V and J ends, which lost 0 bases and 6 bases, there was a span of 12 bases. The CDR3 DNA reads TGTGCCAGCAGTTTAGCGGGGGGGCTCTCCGAGCAGTACTTC. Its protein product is CASSLAGGLSEQYF.

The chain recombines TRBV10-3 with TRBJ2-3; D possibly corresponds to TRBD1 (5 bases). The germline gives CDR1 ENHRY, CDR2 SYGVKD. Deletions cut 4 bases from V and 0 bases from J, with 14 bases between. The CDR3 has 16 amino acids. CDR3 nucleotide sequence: TGTGCCATCAGTGGGCATCAGGGTCCGAGCACAGATACGCAGTATTTT. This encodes CAISGHQGPSTDTQYF.

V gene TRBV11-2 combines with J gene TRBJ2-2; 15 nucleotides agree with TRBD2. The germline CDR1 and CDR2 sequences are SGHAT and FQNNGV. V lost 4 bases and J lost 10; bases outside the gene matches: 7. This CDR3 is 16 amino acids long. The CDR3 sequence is CASSSGTSGGTMELFF. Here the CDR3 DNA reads TGTGCCAGCAGCTCTGGGACTAGCGGGGGGACCATGGAGCTGTTTTTT. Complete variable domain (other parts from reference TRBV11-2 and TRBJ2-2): EAGVAQSPRYKIIEKRQSVAFWCNPISGHATLYWYQQILGQGPKLLIQFQNNGVVDDSQLPKDRFSAERLKGVDSTLKIQPAKLEDSAVYLCASSSGTSGGTMELFFGEGSRLTVL.

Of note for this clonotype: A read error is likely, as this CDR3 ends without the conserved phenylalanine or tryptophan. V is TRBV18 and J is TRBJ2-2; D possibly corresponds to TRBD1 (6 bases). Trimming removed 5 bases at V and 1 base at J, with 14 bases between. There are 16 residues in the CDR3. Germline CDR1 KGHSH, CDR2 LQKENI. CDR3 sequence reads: CASSGHATGNTGELFY. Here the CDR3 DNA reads TGTGCCAGCTCAGGACACGCGACAGGGAACACCGGGGAGCTGTTTTAT.

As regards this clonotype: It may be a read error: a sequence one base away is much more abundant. CDR3 sequence (DNA): TGCAGTGCTAGAGGAGCCCAGGAATCGAGCACTGAAGCTTTCTTT. Protein product: CSARGAQESSTEAFF. The chain has TRBV20-1 and TRBJ1-1; D is unclear. Per the germline V gene, CDR1 is DFQATT and CDR2 is SNEGSKA (reference sequence). CDR3 size: 15 residues. Trimming pared 1 base from V and 4 bases from J, leaving 16 bases between.

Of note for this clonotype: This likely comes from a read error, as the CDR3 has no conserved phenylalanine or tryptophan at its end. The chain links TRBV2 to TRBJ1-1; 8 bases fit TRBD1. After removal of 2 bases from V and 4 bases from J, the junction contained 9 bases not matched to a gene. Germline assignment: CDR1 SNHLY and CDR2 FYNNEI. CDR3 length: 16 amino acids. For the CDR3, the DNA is TGTGCCAGCAGTGAACCTGGCGGACAGGGAAGCACTGAAGCTTTCCTT. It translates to CASSEPGGQGSTEAFL.

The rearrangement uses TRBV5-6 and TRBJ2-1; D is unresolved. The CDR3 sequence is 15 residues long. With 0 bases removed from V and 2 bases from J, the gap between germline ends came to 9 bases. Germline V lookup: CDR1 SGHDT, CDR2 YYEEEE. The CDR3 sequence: CASSLVGSTYNEQFF. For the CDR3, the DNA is TGTGCCAGCAGCTTGGTTGGGTCCACCTACAATGAGCAGTTCTTC.

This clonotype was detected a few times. The CDR3: CASSLAIAGALGSDEQYF. CDR3 nucleotides: TGTGCCAGCAGCTTAGCTATAGCGGGGGCTCTTGGTTCCGACGAGCAGTACTTC. The chain uses TRBV7-8 and TRBJ2-7, with TRBD2 matching 9 bases. With 0 bases clipped from V and 5 bases from J, the junction kept 14 bases outside the gene matches. The CDR3 has 18 residues. Germline lookup yields CDR1 SGHVS and CDR2 FQNEAQ.

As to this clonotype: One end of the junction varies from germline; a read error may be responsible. The CDR3 bases are TGTGCCAGCAGCGTAGTCGAAGGGTGGGACGAGCAGTGCTTC. Protein product: CASSVVEGWDEQCF. The rearrangement links TRBV9 to TRBJ2-7; D tentatively reads TRBD1 or TRBD2 (5 bases each). From germline, CDR1 is SGDLS and CDR2 YYNGEE. The CDR3 extends over 14 amino acids.

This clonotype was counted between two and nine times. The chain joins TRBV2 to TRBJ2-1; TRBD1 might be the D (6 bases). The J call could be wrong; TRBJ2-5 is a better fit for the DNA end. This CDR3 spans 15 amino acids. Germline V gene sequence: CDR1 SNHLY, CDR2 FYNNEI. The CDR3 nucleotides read TGTGCCAGCAGTGTGACAGGTATATCCAGCGAGACCCAGTACTTC. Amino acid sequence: CASSVTGISSETQYF.

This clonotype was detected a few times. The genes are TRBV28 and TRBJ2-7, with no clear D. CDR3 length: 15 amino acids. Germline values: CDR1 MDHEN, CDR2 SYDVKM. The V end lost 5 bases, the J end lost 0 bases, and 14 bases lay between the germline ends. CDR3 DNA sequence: TGTGCCAGCAGTCTCCCTTTATTGGGCTCCTACGAGCAGTACTTC. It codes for CASSLPLLGSYEQYF.

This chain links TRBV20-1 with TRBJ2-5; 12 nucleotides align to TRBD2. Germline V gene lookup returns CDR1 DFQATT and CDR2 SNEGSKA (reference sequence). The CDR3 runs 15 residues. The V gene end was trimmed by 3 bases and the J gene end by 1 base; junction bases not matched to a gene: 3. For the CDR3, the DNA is TGCAGTGCTAGCCCACTAGCGGGGGGCCAAGAGACCCAGTACTTC. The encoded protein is CSASPLAGGQETQYF.

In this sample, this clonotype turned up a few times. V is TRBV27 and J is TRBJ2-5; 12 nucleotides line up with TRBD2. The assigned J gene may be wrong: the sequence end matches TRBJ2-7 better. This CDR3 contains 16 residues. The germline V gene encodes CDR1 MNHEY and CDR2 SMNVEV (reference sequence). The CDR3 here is CASRHGTSGFSYEQYF. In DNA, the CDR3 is TGTGCCAGCAGACACGGGACTAGCGGGTTCTCCTACGAGCAGTACTTC.

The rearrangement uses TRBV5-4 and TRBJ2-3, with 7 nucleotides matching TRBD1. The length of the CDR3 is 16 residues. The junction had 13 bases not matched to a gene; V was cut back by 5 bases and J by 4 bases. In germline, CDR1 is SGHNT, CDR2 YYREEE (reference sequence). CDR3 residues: CASSFRQGIVADTQYF. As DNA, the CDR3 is TGTGCCAGCAGTTTTAGACAGGGAATAGTGGCAGATACGCAGTATTTT.

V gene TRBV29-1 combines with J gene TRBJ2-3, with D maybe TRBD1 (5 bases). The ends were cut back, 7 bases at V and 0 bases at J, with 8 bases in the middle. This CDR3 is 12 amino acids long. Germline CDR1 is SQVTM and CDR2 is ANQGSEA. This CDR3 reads CSADTSTDTQYF. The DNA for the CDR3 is TGCAGCGCGGACACAAGCACAGATACGCAGTATTTT.